This T cell receptor (beta chain) was obtained from a study of blood T cells in healthy people across ages. PCR was performed a second time for roughly 7 to 12 cycles using a sample-barcoded 5' primer and a J-beta primer mix. TCRdb analysed the 5' RACE reads with MiXCR anew, one entry per CDR3 protein. The sample holds 550,000 to 700,000 distinct CDR3 sequences, about 25% seen once. Trimming stripped 2 bases from V and 5 bases from J, with 13 bases between. The CDR3 is 15 amino acids. The germline CDR1 and CDR2 sequences are MNHNY and SVGAGI (reference sequence). The chain couples TRBV6-6 to TRBJ2-1; D possibly corresponds to TRBD1 (7 bases). This TCR derives from a woman aged 70-85 years in good health. Sequences were obtained from blood. CDR3 bases: TGTGCCAGCAGTTACCAGGAGGGGGCGGACAATGAGCAGTTCTTC. Protein product: CASSYQEGADNEQFF.